This T cell receptor beta chain appears in the sequencing data of a study of T-cell memory formation after mild COVID-19. Turning to the study itself: Among the donors, TCR clusters were largely specific to each donor.

Regarding this clonotype: Its antigen is still unknown.

Broader study findings: Confirmation was lacking for SARS-CoV-2 specificity of second-wave clones that peaked on day 37. Contracting clones from day 15 to 85 had balanced CD4/CD8; later expanders favoured CD4+.

Germline-derived CDR1 and CDR2 are DFQATT and SNEGSKA (reference sequence). The CDR3 runs to 14 residues. With 5 bases clipped from V and 8 bases from J, the junction kept 11 bases outside the gene matches. Sample barcodes and UMIs were carried by the TCR alpha and TCR beta cDNA libraries that 5'RACE generated with constant-segment primers. A single record per CDR3 protein comes from TCRdb applying MiXCR to the 5' RACE reads. The sample includes just under 550,000 distinct CDR3 sequences, about a fifth of them seen just once. The sample comprised PBMCs or a T cell subset sorted from them (not recorded which). This sequence was found in an adult woman who had mild COVID-19 (a few samples of this study predate the infection). Cell type and time point are not known. This sequence joins TRBV20-1 and TRBJ1-4; 7 bases align to TRBD1. The CDR3 DNA reads TGCAGTGCTGGTATATCAGGGGGAAACGAAAAACTGTTTTTT. Encoded protein: CSAGISGGNEKLFF.